This record looks at one TCR beta chain sequence and its context. The data belong to a study of blood T cell repertoires in COVID-19. As for the study in general: COVID-19 samples from acute and convalescent phases originated in the United States, Italy and Spain. From T cells, B-cell-depleted T cells, or PBMCs came the material, which was cDNA or gDNA.

As originally analysed: Nucleated cell number was recorded as an estimate derived from reference gene primer amplification. TCRdb's copy holds only in-frame clones and misses some; the assay was immunoSEQ multiplex PCR. The DNA was the basis for D and trimming; V, J and clone size are from that table. Counted here are about 200,000 clones, 80% to 90% occurring once; the ten biggest clones make up 10% to 15%. Deletions cut 6 bases from V and 2 bases from J, with 11 bases between. Germline CDR1 reads MDHEN; CDR2 reads SYDVKM. The CDR3 covers 14 residues. Clinical history as reported by participants underpinned cohort assignment.

Sequencing was done on a sample of PBMCs or T cells enriched from blood (not recorded which). The receptor's source is a man in his forties or fifties who had recovered from COVID-19. This chain connects TRBV28 to TRBJ1-5, with D tentatively TRBD1 (5 bases). CDR3 DNA: TGTGCCAGCAGGACCGGGGGAGGCAATCAGCCCCAGCATTTT. Residues: CASRTGGGNQPQHF. Drawing the rest from reference TRBV28 and TRBJ1-5, the complete variable domain is DVKVTQSSRYLVKRTGEKVFLECVQDMDHENMFWYRQDPGLGLRLIYFSYDVKMKEKGDIPEGYSVSREKKERFSLILESASTNQTSMYLCASRTGGGNQPQHFGDGTRLSIL.